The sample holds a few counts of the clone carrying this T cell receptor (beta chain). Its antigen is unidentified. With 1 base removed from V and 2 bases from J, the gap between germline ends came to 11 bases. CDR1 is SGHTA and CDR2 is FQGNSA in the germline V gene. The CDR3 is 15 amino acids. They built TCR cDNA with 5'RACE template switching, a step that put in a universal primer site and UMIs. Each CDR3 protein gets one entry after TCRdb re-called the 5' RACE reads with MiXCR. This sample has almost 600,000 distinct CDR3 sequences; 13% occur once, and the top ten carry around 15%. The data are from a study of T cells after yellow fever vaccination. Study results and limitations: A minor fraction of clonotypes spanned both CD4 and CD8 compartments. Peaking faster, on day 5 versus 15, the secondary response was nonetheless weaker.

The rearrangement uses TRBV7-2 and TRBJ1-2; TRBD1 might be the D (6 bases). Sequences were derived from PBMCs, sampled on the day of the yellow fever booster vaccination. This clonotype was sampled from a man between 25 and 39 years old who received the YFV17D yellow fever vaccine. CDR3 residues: CASSLGGGKNYGYTF. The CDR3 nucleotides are TGTGCCAGCAGCTTAGGTGGGGGCAAGAACTATGGCTACACCTTC.